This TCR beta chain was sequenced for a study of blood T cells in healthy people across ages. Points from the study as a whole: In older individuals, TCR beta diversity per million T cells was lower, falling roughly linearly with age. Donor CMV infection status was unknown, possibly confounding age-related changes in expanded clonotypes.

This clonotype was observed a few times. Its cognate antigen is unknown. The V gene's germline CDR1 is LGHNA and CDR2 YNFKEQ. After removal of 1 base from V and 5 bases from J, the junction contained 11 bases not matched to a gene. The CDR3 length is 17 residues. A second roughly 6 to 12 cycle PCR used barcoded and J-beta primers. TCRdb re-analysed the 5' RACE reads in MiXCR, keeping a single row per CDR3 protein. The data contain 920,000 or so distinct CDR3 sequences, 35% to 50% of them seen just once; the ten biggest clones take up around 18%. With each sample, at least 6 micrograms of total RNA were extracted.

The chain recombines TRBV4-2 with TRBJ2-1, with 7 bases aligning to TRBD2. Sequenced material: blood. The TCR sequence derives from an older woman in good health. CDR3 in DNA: TGTGCCAGCAGCCAAGCCCCATGGGGGAGCGGGAACAATGAGCAGTTCTTC. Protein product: CASSQAPWGSGNNEQFF.